What follows is one T cell receptor (beta chain) and its context. The antigen remains undetermined. This specimen comes from a study of beta chain features in type 1 diabetes. Study conclusions and caveats: In type 1 diabetes patients, VDJ junctions had fewer insertions; deletions at these junctions were more frequent. Patients with Type 1 diabetes showed moderately but significantly shorter TCRB CDR3s in all four CD4+ subsets. Across patients, naive, central memory and Treg TCRB repertoires exhibited apparently greater similarity than was observed across healthy donors. HLA influence on TCRB rearrangement stayed unresolved here.

Per germline, CDR1 SQVTM and CDR2 ANQGSEA. Losses at the gene ends were 5 bases for V and 4 bases for J; bases not matched to a gene: 1. The CDR3 is 12 amino acids. The authors took one heparinised blood draw, averaging about 120 mL, from each donor. Expressed TCRB transcripts got sequenced, as all isolated RNA was reverse transcribed. TCRdb's table, derived via immunoSEQ multiplex PCR, lists solely in-frame clones and lacks some. This repertoire shows under 300,000 clones, around 15% found once; its top ten account for approximately 0.086%. The sequenced material came from naive CD4+ T cells from blood. This chain uses TRBV29-1 with TRBJ1-2; TRBD1 aligns across 10 bases. The sequence was obtained from a man aged 25-40 years with type 1 diabetes. In DNA form, the CDR3 reads TGCAGCGTTCGGACAGGGGGCTATGGCTACACCTTC. Amino acids: CSVRTGGYGYTF.